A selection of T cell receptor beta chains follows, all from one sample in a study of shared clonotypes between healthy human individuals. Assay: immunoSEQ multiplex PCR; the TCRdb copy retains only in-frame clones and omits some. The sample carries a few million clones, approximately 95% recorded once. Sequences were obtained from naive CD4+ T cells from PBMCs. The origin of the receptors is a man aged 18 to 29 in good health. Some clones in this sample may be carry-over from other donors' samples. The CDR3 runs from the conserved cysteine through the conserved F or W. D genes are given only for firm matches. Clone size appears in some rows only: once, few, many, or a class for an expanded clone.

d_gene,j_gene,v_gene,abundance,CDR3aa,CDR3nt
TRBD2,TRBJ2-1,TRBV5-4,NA,CASSEGLAGVGYEQFF,TGTGCCAGCAGCGAGGGACTAGCGGGAGTGGGCTATGAGCAGTTCTTC
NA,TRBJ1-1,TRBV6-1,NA,CASSRLGTEAFF,TGTGCCAGCAGCCGCTTGGGCACTGAAGCTTTCTTT
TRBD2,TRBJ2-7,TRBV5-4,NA,CASSATLAGGPFHEQYF,TGTGCCAGCAGCGCAACACTAGCGGGAGGGCCTTTCCACGAGCAGTACTTC
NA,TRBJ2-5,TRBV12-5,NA,CASGLEKGTQYF,TGTGCTAGTGGTTTGGAAAAAGGGACCCAGTACTTC
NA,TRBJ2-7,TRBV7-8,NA,CASSLERVDHFFPSPTYEQYF,TGTGCCAGCAGCTTAGAGAGGGTCGATCACTTTTTCCCCTCACCCACCTACGAGCAGTACTTC
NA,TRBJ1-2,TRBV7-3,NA,CASSLGGGFNYGYTF,TGTGCCAGCAGCTTAGGGGGTGGCTTTAACTATGGCTACACCTTC
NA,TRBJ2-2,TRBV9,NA,CASSVASGNTGELFF,TGTGCCAGCAGCGTAGCATCCGGAAACACCGGGGAGCTGTTTTTT
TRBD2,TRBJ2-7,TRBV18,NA,CASSPLAGGGNEQYF,TGTGCCAGCTCACCATTAGCGGGAGGAGGGAACGAGCAGTACTTC
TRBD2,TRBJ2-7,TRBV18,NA,CASSPRTSGYEQYF,TGTGCCAGCTCACCGCGGACTAGCGGGTACGAGCAGTACTTC
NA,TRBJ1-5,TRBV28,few,CASSESGAGDNQPQHF,TGTGCCAGCAGTGAATCGGGGGCAGGGGACAATCAGCCCCAGCATTTT
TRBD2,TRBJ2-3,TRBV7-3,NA,CASSSRTSGGLTDTQYF,TGTGCCAGCAGCTCTCGGACTAGCGGGGGTCTCACAGATACGCAGTATTTT
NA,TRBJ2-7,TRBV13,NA,CASSRTKPPIEQYF,TGTGCCAGCAGCCGGACTAAACCCCCTATCGAGCAGTACTTC
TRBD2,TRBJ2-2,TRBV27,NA,CASKGLAGTGELFF,TGTGCCAGCAAAGGACTAGCGGGAACCGGGGAGCTGTTTTTT
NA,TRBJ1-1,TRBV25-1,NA,CASSELRIGTNTEAFF,TGTGCCAGCAGTGAATTACGAATAGGGACGAACACTGAAGCTTTCTTT
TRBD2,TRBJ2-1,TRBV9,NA,CASSVQTSGAYNEQFF,TGTGCCAGCAGCGTACAGACTAGCGGGGCCTACAATGAGCAGTTCTTC
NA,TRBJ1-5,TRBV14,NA,CASSQGGTQPQHF,TGTGCCAGCAGCCAGGGGGGGACCCAGCCCCAGCATTTT
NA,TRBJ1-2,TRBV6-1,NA,CACAPGRDNYGYTF,TGTGCCTGCGCTCCGGGGAGGGATAACTATGGCTACACCTTC
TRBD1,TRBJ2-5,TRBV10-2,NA,CASSEYRGQETQYF,TGCGCCAGCAGTGAATACAGGGGCCAGGAGACCCAGTACTTC
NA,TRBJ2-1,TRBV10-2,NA,CASKQGVYNEQFF,TGCGCCAGCAAACAGGGAGTATACAATGAGCAGTTCTTC